This TCR beta chain was captured by sequencing in a study of T cell repertoires in cytomegalovirus infection. The V gene's germline CDR1 is MNHNY and CDR2 SVGAGI (reference sequence). V shed 6 bases, J shed 9 bases, and the junction held 3 bases outside the gene matches. This CDR3 has 12 amino acids. TCRdb used MiXCR to reprocess the reads, holding one entry per CDR3 protein. This table has around 260,000 distinct CDR3 sequences, over 8% appearing once. This clonotype was picked up a small number of times. This rearrangement joins TRBV6-6 to TRBJ2-7, with 12 bases identical to TRBD2. Sequencing was done on a sample of PBMCs. The origin of this receptor is a human donor in good health (CMV status not recorded). Some clones in this sample may be carry-over from other donors' samples. The CDR3 DNA reads TGTGCCAGCAGCCAGACTAGCGGGGGGCAGTACTTC. Protein sequence: CASSQTSGGQYF.